Included here is one TCR beta chain sequence, with context. These data belong to a study of blood T cell repertoires in COVID-19. CDR3 length: 15 residues. Germline V gene lookup returns CDR1 SEHNR and CDR2 FQNEAQ (reference sequence). Trimming took off 5 bases at V and 2 bases at J, with 15 bases between the two ends. TCRdb's copy holds only in-frame clones and misses some; the assay was immunoSEQ multiplex PCR. The sample holds under 250,000 clones; nearly 90% are singletons and the top ten take about 4%. The material sequenced was PBMCs or T cells enriched from blood (not recorded which). This rearrangement joins TRBV7-9 to TRBJ1-1; no clear D gene. The TCR comes from a woman aged 30 to 39 with acute COVID-19. The CDR3 coding sequence is TGTGCCAGCAGCGCTAACAGCCTTACTAACACTGAAGCTTTCTTT. Protein sequence: CASSANSLTNTEAFF.